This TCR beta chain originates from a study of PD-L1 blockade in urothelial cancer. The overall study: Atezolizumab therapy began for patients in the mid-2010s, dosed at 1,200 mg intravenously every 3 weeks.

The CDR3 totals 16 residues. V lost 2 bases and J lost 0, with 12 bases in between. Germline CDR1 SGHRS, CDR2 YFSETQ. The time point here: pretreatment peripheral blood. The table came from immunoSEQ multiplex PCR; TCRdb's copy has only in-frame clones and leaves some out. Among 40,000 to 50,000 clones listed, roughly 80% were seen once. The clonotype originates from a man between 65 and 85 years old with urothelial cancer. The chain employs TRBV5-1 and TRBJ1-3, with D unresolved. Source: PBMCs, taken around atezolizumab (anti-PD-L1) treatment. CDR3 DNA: TGCGCCAGCAGCTTCTCCGCGGTAAGCTCTGGAAACACCATATATTTT. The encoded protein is CASSFSAVSSGNTIYF.